This TCR beta chain originates from a study of blood T cell repertoires in COVID-19. The table came from immunoSEQ multiplex PCR; TCRdb's copy has only in-frame clones and leaves some out. The repertoire has 400,000 to 500,000 clones, around nine tenths of them found once; the top ten carry roughly 1.4%. Sample: PBMCs or T cells enriched from blood (not recorded which). The sequence was obtained from a woman aged 18-35 years who had been exposed to COVID-19.

CDR3 coding DNA: TGTGCCAGCAGCCAACAGGGGGCCCGGGAAAAACTGTTTTTT. The encoded protein is CASSQQGAREKLFF. This chain links TRBV7-9 with TRBJ1-4, with 9 bases identical to TRBD1. CDR1 is SEHNR, CDR2 FQNEAQ, per germline (reference sequence). The CDR3 is 14 amino acids. V lost 5 bases and J lost 8; bases outside the gene matches: 6.